A selection of T cell receptor beta chains follows, all from one sample in a study of cytomegalovirus exposure and HLA in healthy donors. Profiled with immunoSEQ multiplex PCR; TCRdb holds only in-frame clones, not every one. Among some 190,000 clones listed, about nine tenths were seen once. The specimen sequenced was PBMCs. Receptors originate from a man younger than 40 in good health and CMV-seronegative. CDR3s include the opening cysteine and the closing phenylalanine or tryptophan. Fields, in order: J gene, V gene, clone size, D gene, CDR3 DNA, CDR3 protein. A D gene is named only where the DNA matches it firmly. Clone size appears in some rows only: once, few, many, or a class for an expanded clone.

TRBJ2-4 | TRBV19 | - | TRBD1 | TGTGCCAGTAGCTGGACAGGGGCCCAAAACAGTCAGTACTTC | CASSWTGAQNSQYF
TRBJ2-1 | TRBV15 | once | - | TGTGCCACCAGCGAACAGGGCCATGAGCAGTTCTTC | CATSEQGHEQFF
TRBJ2-3 | TRBV5-1 | - | TRBD2 | TGCGCCAGCAGCCACCAGACTAGCGGGGGGGCCCCGCAGTATTTT | CASSHQTSGGAPQYF
TRBJ1-1 | TRBV7-8 | - | - | TGTGCCAGCAGCAACCCCGGACAGATGAACACTGAAGCTTTCTTT | CASSNPGQMNTEAFF
TRBJ2-6 | TRBV19 | - | TRBD1 | TGTGCCAGCGAAAGAGGACAGGCCTCTCCTGGGGCCAACGTCCTGACTTTC | CASERGQASPGANVLTF
TRBJ2-4 | TRBV27 | - | - | TGTGCCAGCAGTTTATCCGTCAAAAACATTCAGTACTTC | CASSLSVKNIQYF
TRBJ1-6 | TRBV5-3 | - | - | TGTGCCAGAAGCTTGGGCCGACGCTTTGAGGGTTCACCCCTCCACTTT | CARSLGRRFEGSPLHF
TRBJ2-2 | TRBV7-9 | - | - | TGTGCCAGCAGCTCCCCTGGTGCGGTGAACACCGGGGAGCTGTTTTTT | CASSSPGAVNTGELFF
TRBJ2-7 | TRBV28 | - | - | TGTGCCAGCAGTACCTCAAGCTCCTACGAGCAGTACTTC | CASSTSSSYEQYF
TRBJ2-3 | TRBV28 | - | - | TGTGCCAGCAGTTTATGGGGGCGCAACACAGATACGCAGTATTTT | CASSLWGRNTDTQYF
TRBJ2-5 | TRBV28 | - | - | TGTGCCAGCAGATCAACCTCGGCGTGGGGGGAAGAGACCCAGTACTTC | CASRSTSAWGEETQYF
TRBJ1-1 | TRBV9 | - | TRBD1 | TGTGCCAGCAGCATCACAGGGGGCCGGGAAGCTTTCTTT | CASSITGGREAFF
TRBJ2-2 | TRBV7-8 | - | TRBD2 | TGTGCCAGCAGCGAGAGGGCTAGCGGGGCCAACACCGGGGAGCTGTTTTTT | CASSERASGANTGELFF
TRBJ2-5 | TRBV6-6 | - | TRBD2 | TGTGCCAGCACCCTGGCGGGGGGTAAAGAGACCCAGTACTTC | CASTLAGGKETQYF
TRBJ2-5 | TRBV18 | - | - | TGTGCCAGCTCACGTCGGGGCGGAGGGGCAGTGGGTGTACAAGAGACCCAGTACTTC | CASSRRGGGAVGVQETQYF
TRBJ2-1 | TRBV4-1 | - | TRBD2 | TGCGCCAGCAGCCAAGTGAGGGGGCCCCCGGGACTAGCGGGGGACCATGAGCAGTTCTTC | CASSQVRGPPGLAGDHEQFF
TRBJ1-2 | TRBV2 | - | - | TGTGCCAGCAAAACGGAACAGGGCAATGGCTACACCTTC | CASKTEQGNGYTF
TRBJ2-1 | TRBV13 | - | - | TGTGCCAGCAGCTTAGGAGGAGATGAGCAGTTCTTC | CASSLGGDEQFF
TRBJ1-6 | TRBV7-9 | - | TRBD1 | TGTGCCAGCATCGCCGACAGGGCAAATTCACCCCTCCACTTT | CASIADRANSPLHF
TRBJ2-3 | TRBV7-9 | once | TRBD1 | TGTGCCAGCGGCAGGACAGGGGTCAACACAGATACGCAGTATTTT | CASGRTGVNTDTQYF
TRBJ2-7 | TRBV27 | - | TRBD2 | TGTGCCAGCAGTTTAGATGGACTAGCCTACGAGCAGTACTTC | CASSLDGLAYEQYF
TRBJ2-7 | TRBV14 | - | TRBD2 | TGTGCCAGCAGCCAAGCTTCCAGCATAGGGGAGGGGTACATCGAGTACGAGCAGTACTTC | CASSQASSIGEGYIEYEQYF
TRBJ2-7 | TRBV4-1 | few | TRBD2 | TGCGCCAGCAGCCAAGATCGGCGGGGGACCTCCTACGAGCAGTACTTC | CASSQDRRGTSYEQYF
TRBJ1-2 | TRBV14 | - | TRBD1 | TGTGCCAGCAGCGCCCGGTCCGGGACAGCGATCTATGGCTACACCTTC | CASSARSGTAIYGYTF
TRBJ2-2 | TRBV5-6 | - | TRBD1 | TGTGCCAGCAGCTCCAAACAGGGGCCTCTCTCCGGGGAGCTGTTTTTT | CASSSKQGPLSGELFF
TRBJ1-1 | TRBV5-1 | - | - | TGCGCCAGCAGCTTGACGGGGGGCATGAACACTGAAGCTTTCTTT | CASSLTGGMNTEAFF
TRBJ2-7 | TRBV4-1 | once | - | TGCGCCAGCAGCCAAGGCCCAGAGGCTGGTCAGTACTTC | CASSQGPEAGQYF
TRBJ2-7 | TRBV5-1 | - | TRBD1 | TGCGCCAGCAGCATACGACAGGGGGCGGGAGAGCAGTACTTC | CASSIRQGAGEQYF
TRBJ2-3 | TRBV15 | - | - | TGTGCCACCAGAGACGACTACTACACAGATACGCAGTATTTT | CATRDDYYTDTQYF
TRBJ2-1 | TRBV7-2 | - | TRBD2 | TGTGCCAGCAGTAAAATTATCGGGGGGGATCTCAATGAGCAGTTCTTC | CASSKIIGGDLNEQFF
TRBJ2-7 | TRBV11-1 | - | TRBD2 | TGTGCCAGCAGCTTACAAGTACTAGCGGGTCTCTCCTACGAGCAGTACTTC | CASSLQVLAGLSYEQYF
TRBJ2-1 | TRBV4-2 | - | TRBD2 | TGTGCCAGCAGCCCGGGACTAGCGGGGGGGCCATCCTACAATGAGCAGTTCTTC | CASSPGLAGGPSYNEQFF
TRBJ2-5 | TRBV11-2 | - | TRBD1 | TGTGCCAGCAGCTCCCGGACGGGACAGGGGGCCCAAGAGACCCAGTACTTC | CASSSRTGQGAQETQYF
TRBJ2-3 | TRBV5-1 | - | TRBD1 | TGCGCCAGCAGCTTGGCTGGACAGGGAGGAGAGGGTACGCAGTATTTT | CASSLAGQGGEGTQYF
TRBJ2-7 | TRBV7-9 | - | - | TGTGCCAGCAGCTTAGACTACAGGAATACCTACGAGCAGTACTTC | CASSLDYRNTYEQYF
TRBJ2-1 | TRBV11-3 | - | TRBD2 | TGTGCCAGCAGCTTAGGACTAGCGGGGGGGTTGAATGAGCAGTTCTTC | CASSLGLAGGLNEQFF
TRBJ2-5 | TRBV19 | - | - | TGTGCCAGTAGGATGACAGCACAAGAGACCCAGTACTTC | CASRMTAQETQYF
TRBJ2-5 | TRBV6-1 | - | - | TGTGCCAGCAGCGTCAGCGGGACCCAGTACTTC | CASSVSGTQYF
TRBJ2-3 | TRBV4-2 | - | TRBD2 | TGTGCCAGCAGCCAAGATGGGCAGCGGGGGATGGCAGATACGCAGTATTTT | CASSQDGQRGMADTQYF
TRBJ2-2 | TRBV2 | - | - | TGCGCCAGCAATCCTAGCGCCGCGAACACCGGGGAGCTGTTTTTT | CASNPSAANTGELFF
TRBJ1-1 | TRBV28 | - | TRBD1 | TGTGCCAGCCTGGGACAGCTAAACACTGAAGCTTTCTTT | CASLGQLNTEAFF
TRBJ2-5 | TRBV7-9 | - | TRBD2 | TGTGCCAGCAGCTTAGGCGGGGGGGCCCAAGAGACCCAGTACTTC | CASSLGGGAQETQYF